A single sample gave rise to the 27 T cell receptor beta chains below, sequenced in a study of cytomegalovirus exposure and HLA in healthy donors. PCR involved 60 Vbeta and 13 Jbeta primers. Clones were sequenced by immunoSEQ multiplex PCR, and TCRdb holds only the in-frame ones, with some missing. This table has over 150,000 clones, roughly 78% appearing once. What was sequenced was PBMCs. These receptors were collected from a woman in her forties or fifties in good health and CMV-seropositive.

This chain joins TRBV28 and TRBJ1-2; 8 nucleotides match TRBD1. The CDR3 extends over 14 amino acids. V gave up 4 bases and J gave up 8 bases; unmatched junction bases: 9. The germline V gene has CDR1 MDHEN and CDR2 SYDVKM. CDR3 sequence reads: CASSSPGTGLGYTF. CDR3 DNA sequence: TGTGCCAGCAGTTCCCCCGGGACAGGTTTGGGCTACACCTTC.

The chain links TRBV9 to TRBJ2-7; possibly TRBD2 for D (5 bases). The germline gives CDR1 SGDLS, CDR2 YYNGEE. This CDR3 has 15 residues. Trimming shortened V by 2 bases and J by 3 bases, and 15 bases separated the two germline ends. The CDR3 spells CASSVVPAAGYEQYF. The CDR3 nucleotides are TGTGCCAGCAGCGTTGTCCCAGCGGCCGGCTACGAGCAGTACTTC.

This sequence joins TRBV15 and TRBJ1-3, with D possibly being TRBD1 (5 bases). Germline V gene sequence: CDR1 LNHNV, CDR2 YYDKDF (reference sequence). V was pared by 1 base and J by 3 bases, with 7 bases between. The CDR3 consists of 14 residues. Written as DNA, the CDR3 is TGTGCCACCAGCAGAGTAGACAGTGGAAACACCATATATTTT. It yields the protein CATSRVDSGNTIYF. The full variable domain, in which reference TRBV15 and TRBJ1-3 provide the parts outside the CDR3, is DAMVIQNPRYQVTQFGKPVTLSCSQTLNHNVMYWYQQKSSQAPKLLFHYYDKDFNNEADTPDNFQSRRPNTSFCFLDIRSPGLGDTAMYLCATSRVDSGNTIYFGEGSWLTVV.

This clone showed up just a few times. This rearrangement joins TRBV6-1 to TRBJ2-3; TRBD1 might be the D (5 bases). CDR1 and CDR2 (germline): MNHNS, SASEGT. The V and J ends lost 7 bases and 7 bases respectively, with 9 bases between them. The CDR3 is 11 amino acids. The CDR3 coding sequence is TGTGCCAGCACAGGGTTGAATACGCAGTATTTT. Protein: CASTGLNTQYF.

This clone was observed once. Other nucleotide sequences in the sample specify the same CDR3. The genes are TRBV7-9 and TRBJ2-5; 15 bases are shared with TRBD2. Trimming took 4 bases from V and 5 from J; bases not matched to a gene: 5. From germline, CDR1 is SEHNR and CDR2 FQNEAQ (reference sequence). The CDR3 loop spans 16 amino acids. The CDR3 sequence: CASSSPGLAGGETQYF. The CDR3 nucleotides read TGTGCCAGCAGCTCGCCGGGACTAGCGGGAGGTGAGACCCAGTACTTC.

The chain is built from TRBV5-1 and TRBJ2-7, with TRBD2 matching 8 bases. With V trimmed by 3 bases and J by 3 bases, 11 bases remained unmatched. From germline, CDR1 is SGHRS and CDR2 YFSETQ. The CDR3 contains 16 residues. The CDR3 bases are TGCGCCAGCAGCTCCTATCGGGGGGGACCTGGCTACGAGCAGTACTTC. This codes for CASSSYRGGPGYEQYF.

This clone appeared once. The genes are TRBV5-1 and TRBJ2-7; TRBD1 matches at 12 bases. Germline V CDR1 and CDR2: SGHRS, YFSETQ. CDR3 size: 17 residues. With V trimmed by 0 bases and J by 5 bases, 9 bases remained unmatched. For the CDR3, the DNA is TGCGCCAGCAGCTTGGAGGTCCGGGACAGGGGGCGCGACGAGCAGTACTTC. It encodes CASSLEVRDRGRDEQYF.

This chain uses TRBV5-1 with TRBJ2-2; 9 bases fit TRBD1. Per the germline V gene, CDR1 is SGHRS and CDR2 is YFSETQ. V was pared by 2 bases and J by 3 bases, with 2 bases of the junction left unmatched. The CDR3 consists of 15 residues. The CDR3 bases are TGCGCCAGCAGCTTACGGACAGGGGACACCGGGGAGCTGTTTTTT. Residues: CASSLRTGDTGELFF.

The V gene is TRBV2, the J gene TRBJ1-1, with D possibly matching TRBD1 (5 bases). The V end was cut by 1 base, the J end by 3 bases, with 12 bases between. The CDR3 has 15 residues. Germline assignment: CDR1 SNHLY and CDR2 FYNNEI. DNA of the CDR3: TGTGCCAGCAGTGAAGGCGGGGGTGGGGACACTGAAGCTTTCTTT. It encodes CASSEGGGGDTEAFF.

The chain has TRBV11-2 and TRBJ1-6; possible D gene TRBD1, 6 bases. V dropped 1 base and J dropped 10 bases, with 17 bases sitting between them. From germline, CDR1 is SGHAT and CDR2 FQNNGV. The CDR3 is 16 residues long. CDR3 amino acids: CASSLVPSSGESPLHF. DNA for the CDR3: TGTGCCAGCAGCTTAGTCCCTTCCTCAGGGGAATCACCCCTCCACTTT.

J is TRBJ2-3 and V is TRBV6-4; weak D call: TRBD1 (5 bases). The germline CDR1 and CDR2 sequences are MRHNA and SNTAGT. The CDR3 runs 15 residues. V lost 6 bases, J lost 4 bases, and 17 bases lay in between. The chain's CDR3 is CASSPEKGAPDTQYF. CDR3 nucleotides: TGTGCCAGCAGCCCGGAAAAAGGGGCGCCAGATACGCAGTATTTT.

The CDR3 region is CASNRDKYYEQYF. CDR3 in DNA: TGTGCCAGCAACCGGGACAAGTACTACGAGCAGTACTTC. This sequence joins TRBV6-6 and TRBJ2-7; maybe TRBD1 (6 bases). Trimming removed 7 bases from V and 3 bases from J, with 13 bases in between. The CDR3 consists of 13 residues. The germline CDR1 and CDR2 sequences are MNHNY and SVGAGI (reference sequence).

V and J are TRBV6-6 and TRBJ1-5; 12 bases fit TRBD1. The CDR3 is 14 amino acids. The V segment lost 6 bases and the J segment 6 bases; nucleotides outside the gene matches: 3. Germline-derived CDR1 and CDR2 are MNHNY and SVGAGI (reference sequence). The CDR3 region has the DNA TGTGCCAGCAGCCGGGACAGGGGGCTTCAGCCCCAGCATTTT. Its protein product is CASSRDRGLQPQHF.

The chain uses TRBV7-8 and TRBJ1-5; 10 bases fit TRBD1. Germline CDR1 and CDR2: SGHVS and FQNEAQ. After removal of 1 base from V and 4 bases from J, the junction contained 4 bases not matched to a gene. CDR3 length: 16 residues. CDR3 amino acids: CASSLGTGGINQPQHF. The CDR3 region has the DNA TGTGCCAGCAGCTTAGGGACAGGGGGGATTAATCAGCCCCAGCATTTT.

The J gene is TRBJ2-7, the V gene TRBV5-1; D gene uncertain. CDR1 SGHRS and CDR2 YFSETQ come from the germline V gene. This CDR3 comprises 15 residues. V dropped 0 bases and J dropped 1 base, with 11 bases sitting between them. CDR3 loop: CASSLGATFSYEQYF. CDR3 coding DNA: TGCGCCAGCAGCTTGGGGGCTACCTTTTCCTACGAGCAGTACTTC.

This clone has only a few counts. The rearrangement uses TRBV19 and TRBJ2-7, with TRBD1 matching over 7 bases. V trimming: 5 bases; J trimming: 0 bases; junction bases outside the gene matches: 7. CDR3 length equals 15 residues. CDR1 and CDR2 from the germline V gene are LNHDA and SQIVND (reference sequence). The CDR3 reads CASSADRSSSYEQYF. Written as DNA, the CDR3 is TGTGCCAGTAGTGCGGACAGGTCTAGCTCCTACGAGCAGTACTTC. Variable domain in full (rest from reference TRBV19 and TRBJ2-7): DGGITQSPKYLFRKEGQNVTLSCEQNLNHDAMYWYRQDPGQGLRLIYYSQIVNDFQKGDIAEGYSVSREKKESFPLTVTSAQKNPTAFYLCASSADRSSSYEQYFGPGTRLTVT.

This clone was detected only once. This chain links TRBV12-5 with TRBJ2-7; perhaps TRBD2 as D (5 bases). There are 14 residues in the CDR3. Germline V gene sequence: CDR1 LGHNT, CDR2 FRNRAP. Between the trimmed V and J ends, which lost 6 bases and 2 bases, there was a span of 14 bases. In DNA, the CDR3 is TGTGCTAGTGGCGCGGGCAGCCGAGCCTACGAGCAGTACTTC. This sequence encodes CASGAGSRAYEQYF.

This clone was recorded once. This chain connects TRBV5-1 to TRBJ1-6; D perhaps matches TRBD1 (5 bases). The CDR3 runs to 13 residues. CDR1 SGHRS and CDR2 YFSETQ come from the germline V gene. With 4 bases removed from V and 8 bases from J, the gap between germline ends came to 10 bases. CDR3 sequence (DNA): TGCGCCAGCAGCCTACCGGGGGATTCACCCCTCCACTTT. It encodes CASSLPGDSPLHF.

The chain couples TRBV5-6 to TRBJ2-1, with D possibly being TRBD1 (5 bases). Germline V gene sequence: CDR1 SGHDT, CDR2 YYEEEE. The ends were cut back, 0 bases at V and 3 bases at J, with 7 bases in the middle. The CDR3 contains 14 residues. The CDR3 spells CASSLGQFYNEQFF. The DNA of the CDR3 is TGTGCCAGCAGCTTGGGACAGTTCTACAATGAGCAGTTCTTC.

The chain carries TRBV4-2 and TRBJ1-1, with D perhaps TRBD1 (6 bases). The CDR3 has 18 residues. Germline-derived CDR1 and CDR2 are LGHNA and YNFKEQ. Trimming cost V 4 bases and J 5 bases, with 26 bases left between them. The CDR3 nucleotides read TGTGCCAGCAGCCGCAAATTGCCTGGGGGCTATGGTAGAACTGAAGCTTTCTTT. Amino acid sequence: CASSRKLPGGYGRTEAFF.

This clone was observed a single time. This chain uses TRBV15 with TRBJ1-1; D possibly corresponds to TRBD1 (6 bases). The germline V gene encodes CDR1 LNHNV and CDR2 YYDKDF (reference sequence). The V gene lost 3 bases and the J gene lost 0 bases, with 14 bases spanning the gap. This CDR3 is 16 amino acids long. CDR3: CATSRDYRDVNTEAFF. CDR3 nucleotides: TGTGCCACCAGCAGGGATTACAGGGATGTGAACACTGAAGCTTTCTTT.

The chain uses TRBV2 and TRBJ1-2; D gene ambiguous. Germline V gene data show CDR1 as SNHLY and CDR2 as FYNNEI. The CDR3 sequence is 13 residues long. V shed 7 bases and J shed 3 bases, with 12 bases lying between them. The CDR3 nucleotides read TGTGCCAGCAATCCATACCAGTACTATGGCTACACCTTC. Its translation: CASNPYQYYGYTF.

This sequence joins TRBV2 and TRBJ1-1, with no clear D. Germline V lookup: CDR1 SNHLY, CDR2 FYNNEI. The CDR3 runs to 14 residues. The CDR3 coding sequence is TGTGCAAGCCTAGTGGAGGGAAGGAACACTGAAGCTTTCTTT. Translating gives CASLVEGRNTEAFF.

This clone occurred a few times. The gene calls are TRBV4-1 and TRBJ1-2; 8 bases are shared with TRBD1. Germline V gene data show CDR1 as MGHRA and CDR2 as YSYEKL. V gave up 5 bases and J gave up 13 bases; unmatched junction bases: 12. The CDR3 runs 13 residues. CDR3 bases: TGCGCCAGCAGCGGGGGGAGGACAGGGAACTCCACCTTC. Residues: CASSGGRTGNSTF.

The chain recombines TRBV5-1 with TRBJ1-4; no clear D gene. Germline V gene sequence: CDR1 SGHRS, CDR2 YFSETQ. CDR3 length equals 14 residues. V lost 1 base and J lost 6, with 10 bases in between. This CDR3 reads CASSLTGNYEKLFF. CDR3 in DNA: TGCGCCAGCAGCTTGACGGGTAACTATGAAAAACTGTTTTTT.

The chain combines TRBV6-5 with TRBJ2-7; 7 positions agree with TRBD1. CDR1 and CDR2 from the germline V gene are MNHEY and SVGAGI. This CDR3 has 14 amino acids. V lost 4 bases, J lost 5 bases, and 8 bases stayed unmatched. CDR3 residues: CASSSGTEGDEQYF. CDR3 nucleotides: TGTGCCAGCAGTTCAGGGACAGAGGGGGACGAGCAGTACTTC.

This clone was counted a few times. The chain combines TRBV5-4 with TRBJ1-5, with D possibly TRBD1 on 5 matching bases. The V and J ends lost 0 bases and 3 bases respectively, with 7 bases between them. Looked up from germline, CDR1 is SGHNT and CDR2 is YYREEE (reference sequence). The CDR3 is 14 residues long. The CDR3 DNA reads TGTGCCAGCAGCTTGGCAGGGTACAATCAGCCCCAGCATTTT. Its translation: CASSLAGYNQPQHF. Looking up the rest from reference TRBV5-4 and TRBJ1-5 gives the full variable domain: ETGVTQSPTHLIKTRGQQVTLRCSSQSGHNTVSWYQQALGQGPQFIFQYYREEENGRGNFPPRFSGLQFPNYSSELNVNALELDDSALYLCASSLAGYNQPQHFGDGTRLSIL.